This entry lists 22 T cell receptor beta chains sequenced from one sample in a study of blood T cells in healthy people across ages. Primers used in a second PCR of about 7 to 12 cycles were a sample-barcoded 5' primer and a J-beta primer mix. TCRdb recomputed calls from the 5' RACE reads with MiXCR, one row per CDR3 protein. This table holds some 930,000 distinct CDR3 sequences, 25% to 35% found once. The sample was also linked to a second study, of T cells of mothers and their children.

Sequencing input: blood. The origin of the receptors is a woman between 40 and 50 years old in good health.

This clonotype was detected a few times. The V and J genes are TRBV10-3 and TRBJ1-2; a weak D match, TRBD1 (5 bases). The ends were cut back, 3 bases at V and 4 bases at J, with 9 bases in the middle. Per the germline V gene, CDR1 is ENHRY and CDR2 is SYGVKD. This CDR3 comprises 13 residues. The CDR3 nucleotides are TGTGCCATCAGTGATCGACAGTCCTATGGCTACACCTTC. Encoded protein: CAISDRQSYGYTF.

This clonotype has ten or more counts. The rearrangement uses TRBV11-3 and TRBJ2-1; D not certain. Trimming removed 4 bases from V and 9 bases from J, with 13 bases in between. CDR3 length: 13 residues. The V gene's germline CDR1 is SGHNT and CDR2 YENEEA. The CDR3 sequence: CASSSGLVGEQFF. In nucleotides, the CDR3 is TGTGCCAGCAGCTCAGGCTTAGTGGGTGAGCAGTTCTTC.

As to this clonotype: Germline and junction disagree at one end, which may indicate a read error. The chain carries TRBV18 and TRBJ1-2, with a possible D match to TRBD1 (6 bases). This CDR3 has 13 amino acids. Germline-derived CDR1 and CDR2 are KGHSH and LQKENI. In DNA form, the CDR3 reads TGCGCCAGCTCACCGTTGGACAGCTATGGCTACACCTTC. Amino acids: CASSPLDSYGYTF.

This clonotype was picked up many times. The chain joins TRBV28 to TRBJ2-4, with D uncertain. Germline V gives CDR1 MDHEN, CDR2 SYDVKM. The V end lost 7 bases, the J end lost 0 bases, and 7 bases lay between the germline ends. The CDR3 contains 13 residues. This CDR3 is CASTDVAKNIQYF. The CDR3 coding sequence is TGTGCCAGCACCGACGTAGCCAAAAACATTCAGTACTTC.

The J gene is TRBJ2-7, the V gene TRBV6-6; the D is unclear. This CDR3 contains 15 residues. Germline assignment: CDR1 MNHNY and CDR2 SVGAGI (reference sequence). Trimming removed 5 bases at V and 2 bases at J, with 16 bases between. The CDR3 sequence: CASSPYATATYEQYF. DNA of the CDR3: TGTGCCAGCAGTCCATACGCGACTGCAACCTACGAGCAGTACTTC.

The J gene is TRBJ2-1, the V gene TRBV10-3; D not certain. The CDR3 spans 12 residues. V was clipped by 2 bases and J by 8 bases, with 7 bases between them. The germline V gene encodes CDR1 ENHRY and CDR2 SYGVKD. Written as DNA, the CDR3 is TGTGCCATCAGTGAGAATGGTTATGAGCAGTTCTTC. Translated: CAISENGYEQFF.

Many counts were recorded for this clonotype. Germline and junction disagree at one end, which may indicate a read error. The chain carries TRBV5-1 and TRBJ2-6; no reliable D call. Looked up from germline, CDR1 is SGHRS and CDR2 is YFSETQ. The CDR3 covers 15 residues. CDR3 in amino acids: CATSIGNSGANVLTF. CDR3 DNA: TGCGCCACCAGCATTGGGAATTCTGGGGCCAACGTCCTGACTTTC.

V usage is TRBV2 and J usage is TRBJ2-1; 8 nucleotides line up with TRBD1. In germline, CDR1 is SNHLY, CDR2 FYNNEI. This CDR3 region has 13 residues. The trim removed 11 bases at V and 3 bases at J, leaving 6 bases unmatched. Written as DNA, the CDR3 is TGTGCCGGAAAACAGGGGGACTACAATGAGCAGTTCTTC. This gives the protein CAGKQGDYNEQFF.

This clonotype showed up just a few times. This rearrangement joins TRBV20-1 to TRBJ2-5, with D maybe TRBD1 (5 bases). The CDR3 totals 15 residues. Germline V CDR1 and CDR2: DFQATT, SNEGSKA (reference sequence). The V end was cut by 3 bases, the J end by 4 bases, with 18 bases between. The chain's CDR3 is CSASPRAGRIETQYF. DNA for the CDR3: TGCAGTGCTAGCCCTAGGGCAGGGCGGATAGAGACCCAGTACTTC.

This clonotype showed up just a few times. J is TRBJ2-7 and V is TRBV12-3 or TRBV12-4; tentatively, D is TRBD1 (5 bases). The CDR3 contains 15 residues. V lost 7 bases and J 5 bases, leaving 21 bases between the germline ends. The CDR3: CASTHRVGPMDEQYF. CDR3 bases: TGTGCCAGCACCCACCGGGTGGGGCCCATGGACGAGCAGTACTTC.

The genes are TRBV7-3 and TRBJ2-1; TRBD1 agrees at 8 bases. The germline V gene has CDR1 SGHTA and CDR2 FQGTGA. The CDR3 covers 15 residues. V trimming: 0 bases; J trimming: 16 bases; junction bases outside the gene matches: 14. Here the CDR3 DNA reads TGTGCCAGCAGCTTAACGGGAACAGGGGGGAAGGGGAAATTCTTC. This encodes CASSLTGTGGKGKFF.

V usage is TRBV9 and J usage is TRBJ1-3, with D possibly being TRBD1 (5 bases). V dropped 0 bases and J dropped 0 bases, with 7 bases sitting between them. The V gene's germline CDR1 is SGDLS and CDR2 YYNGEE. The CDR3 loop spans 15 amino acids. The CDR3 here is CASSVGGSSGNTIYF. The CDR3 DNA sequence: TGTGCCAGCAGCGTAGGGGGGAGCTCTGGAAACACCATATATTTT.

In its sample, this clonotype was seen a few times. This chain links TRBV5-1 with TRBJ1-1, with D perhaps matching TRBD1 (5 bases). Per the germline V gene, CDR1 is SGHRS and CDR2 is YFSETQ. V was shortened by 0 bases and J by 0 bases, with 9 bases between the two germline ends. This CDR3 contains 15 residues. DNA for the CDR3: TGCGCCAGCAGCTTGGTAGGGGTCATGAACACTGAAGCTTTCTTT. Protein product: CASSLVGVMNTEAFF.

Many counts were recorded for this clonotype. The rearrangement uses TRBV5-1 and TRBJ2-3; D unresolved. Germline values: CDR1 SGHRS, CDR2 YFSETQ. CDR3 length: 12 amino acids. The V end lost 1 base, the J end lost 5 bases, and 5 bases lay between the germline ends. For the CDR3, the DNA is TGCGCCAGCAGCTTGAACGGAGATACGCAGTATTTT. Residues: CASSLNGDTQYF.

This clonotype was seen more than once but under ten times. The chain joins TRBV29-1 to TRBJ2-5; possible D gene TRBD2, 7 bases. The CDR3 covers 12 residues. V was pared by 4 bases and J by 7 bases, with 13 bases between. Germline lookup yields CDR1 SQVTM and CDR2 ANQGSEA. In nucleotides, the CDR3 is TGCAGCGTTGGAGGGGGAGGGGGGACCCAGTACTTC. As protein: CSVGGGGGTQYF.

The V call is TRBV27, the J call TRBJ2-3, with D perhaps matching TRBD1 (6 bases). Germline V gene data show CDR1 as MNHEY and CDR2 as SMNVEV (reference sequence). The CDR3 spans 14 residues. The ends were cut back, 3 bases at V and 4 bases at J, with 11 bases in the middle. The CDR3 DNA is TGTGCCAGCAGTTTTGCAGGGGTCCCAGATACGCAGTATTTT. Amino acid sequence: CASSFAGVPDTQYF.

This clonotype has only a few counts. The chain couples TRBV2 to TRBJ2-1, with a tentative D call TRBD1 (6 bases). The CDR3 has 15 amino acids. V lost 0 bases and J 9 bases, leaving 15 bases between the germline ends. CDR1 is SNHLY and CDR2 is FYNNEI in the germline V gene. The CDR3: CASSEADRLGFEQFF. The DNA for the CDR3 is TGTGCCAGCAGTGAAGCAGACAGGTTGGGGTTTGAGCAGTTCTTC.

The chain couples TRBV4-1 to TRBJ2-3; 9 nucleotides match TRBD1. Germline V gene data show CDR1 as MGHRA and CDR2 as YSYEKL. V lost 2 bases, J lost 3 bases, and 9 bases stayed unmatched. The CDR3 consists of 17 residues. The CDR3: CASSQSTGGGFTDTQYF. The CDR3 region has the DNA TGCGCCAGCAGCCAATCAACAGGGGGCGGTTTTACAGATACGCAGTATTTT.

This clonotype has a count of ten or more. The chain joins TRBV6-2 or TRBV6-3 to TRBJ1-2, with D hard to call. This CDR3 comprises 12 residues. Trimming removed 6 bases at V and 1 base at J, with 6 bases between. Germline V gene sequence: CDR1 MNHEY, CDR2 SVGEGT. The CDR3 loop is CASSSSNYGYTF. The CDR3 nucleotides read TGTGCCAGCAGCTCCAGTAACTATGGCTACACCTTC.

This clonotype appeared many times. The chain links TRBV12-3 or TRBV12-4 to TRBJ2-4, with D tentatively TRBD2 (6 bases). The length of the CDR3 is 13 residues. Trimming cost V 3 bases and J 8 bases, with 11 bases left between them. This chain's CDR3 is CASSFTGGDIQYF. CDR3 DNA: TGTGCCAGCAGTTTTACCGGGGGTGACATTCAGTACTTC.

This clonotype was observed a handful of times. Relative to the germline gene, one junction end is altered; a read error may explain this. This rearrangement joins TRBV10-3 to TRBJ1-1, with D hard to call. This CDR3 contains 13 residues. The germline V gene has CDR1 ENHRY and CDR2 SYGVKD. The CDR3 reads CAINGRLNTEAFF. For the CDR3, the DNA is TGTGCCATCAACGGCAGGCTGAACACCGAAGCTTTCTTT.

There are a few counts of this clonotype. The rearrangement links TRBV6-6 to TRBJ1-5; D is perhaps TRBD1 (5 bases). With 7 bases removed from V and 5 bases from J, the gap between germline ends came to 18 bases. The CDR3 runs 15 residues. Germline CDR1 is MNHNY and CDR2 is SVGAGI (reference sequence). CDR3 residues: CASTDNRQGDQPQHF. DNA for the CDR3: TGTGCCAGCACCGACAATCGGCAGGGAGATCAGCCCCAGCATTTT.